The rows below give T cell receptor beta chains drawn from one sample of a study of cytomegalovirus exposure and HLA in healthy donors. Profiled with immunoSEQ multiplex PCR; TCRdb holds only in-frame clones, not every one. The sample lists 180,000 or so clones, roughly 9.5% occurring once. Sequencing input: PBMCs. Receptors were obtained from a woman under 40 in good health and CMV-seropositive. CDR3s include the opening cysteine and the closing phenylalanine or tryptophan. Fields, in order: J gene, V gene, CDR3 protein.

J gene: TRBJ2-7
V gene: TRBV5-4
CDR3 protein: CASSLPALSGRASYEQYF

J gene: TRBJ2-1
V gene: TRBV6-1
CDR3 protein: CASSEALEGGSGQFF

J gene: TRBJ1-2
V gene: TRBV19
CDR3 protein: CASSHARNRGYGYTF

J gene: TRBJ2-2
V gene: TRBV7-6
CDR3 protein: CASSSRTSGSSGELFF

J gene: TRBJ2-1
V gene: TRBV15
CDR3 protein: CATSRHRDRESNEQFF

J gene: TRBJ2-3
V gene: TRBV4-1
CDR3 protein: CASSPEGLPRDTQYF

J gene: TRBJ2-3
V gene: TRBV10-3
CDR3 protein: CAISESVGLAGPTDTQYF

J gene: TRBJ2-7
V gene: TRBV6-6
CDR3 protein: CASGLAGGSEQYF

J gene: TRBJ2-7
V gene: TRBV10-3
CDR3 protein: CAITAPGTYEQYF

J gene: TRBJ1-1
V gene: TRBV4-1
CDR3 protein: CASSQRPGQGASGRNTEAFF

J gene: TRBJ1-4
V gene: TRBV4-2
CDR3 protein: CASSRGQGARWNEKLFF

J gene: TRBJ2-1
V gene: TRBV19
CDR3 protein: CASSTDGSSYNEQFF

J gene: TRBJ1-1
V gene: TRBV6-5
CDR3 protein: CASSYKGGVGTEAFF

J gene: TRBJ1-2
V gene: TRBV11-2
CDR3 protein: CASSLDPNRDGGYTF

J gene: TRBJ2-1
V gene: TRBV2
CDR3 protein: CASSEAGLAGVYNEQFF

J gene: TRBJ1-2
V gene: TRBV4-1
CDR3 protein: CASRDRGPLTF

J gene: TRBJ2-1
V gene: TRBV7-2
CDR3 protein: CANRAGAIGNEQFF